The text below deals with one TCR beta chain. The antigen remains undetermined. The data stem from a study of shared clonotypes between healthy human individuals. General study results and limits: Few donors limited the genetic and exposure-history diversity represented. The generation probabilities recorded for non-shared clonotypes fell below those of clonotypes shared by all four donors.

CD4+ cells were split into CD45RA+ naive and CD45RA-negative memory subsets. Genomic DNA of each subset was evenly split across several immunoSEQ plates. Assay used: immunoSEQ multiplex PCR; TCRdb lists only in-frame clones, some missing. The sample holds about 2.4 million clones, roughly 93% seen once. Sample: naive CD4+ T cells from PBMCs. Subset noted: CD45RA+ positively selected. This sequence originates from a man aged 18 to 30 in good health. Some clones in this sample may be carry-over from other donors' samples.

The CDR3 loop is CASSLLAGPLTDTQYF. The CDR3 nucleotides are TGTGCCAGCAGCTTACTCGCGGGGCCACTCACAGATACGCAGTATTTT. This rearrangement joins TRBV7-2 to TRBJ2-3; D might be TRBD2 (6 bases). Germline V lookup: CDR1 SGHTA, CDR2 FQGNSA. The CDR3 runs to 16 residues. V gave up 2 bases and J gave up 2 bases, with 14 bases separating them.